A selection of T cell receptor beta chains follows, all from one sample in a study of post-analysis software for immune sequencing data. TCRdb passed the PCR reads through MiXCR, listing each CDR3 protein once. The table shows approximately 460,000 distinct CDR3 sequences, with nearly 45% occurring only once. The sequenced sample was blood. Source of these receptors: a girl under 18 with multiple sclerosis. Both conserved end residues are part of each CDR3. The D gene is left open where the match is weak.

cdr3_aa: CATSGLRDTQYF; d_call: NA; v_call: TRBV15
cdr3_aa: CATSDRLAYEQYF; d_call: NA; v_call: TRBV15
cdr3_aa: CAISEWGSEKLFF; d_call: NA; v_call: TRBV10-3
cdr3_aa: CASSLYRGGLLETQYF; d_call: NA; v_call: TRBV27
cdr3_aa: CSARAPGTNYGYTF; d_call: NA; v_call: TRBV20-1
cdr3_aa: CASSLGWAETQYF; d_call: NA; v_call: TRBV7-2
cdr3_aa: CASRNGAARGNQPQHF; d_call: NA; v_call: TRBV28
cdr3_aa: CASSSVPGLAGDEQFF; d_call: TRBD2; v_call: TRBV5-5
cdr3_aa: CASSSRDKWCTF; d_call: NA; v_call: TRBV5-6
cdr3_aa: CASSDLEQGNAYEQYF; d_call: TRBD1; v_call: TRBV27
cdr3_aa: CASSFHTGDGTDAQYF; d_call: NA; v_call: TRBV28
cdr3_aa: CSARGTGRLAGIYNEQFF; d_call: NA; v_call: TRBV20-1
cdr3_aa: CSAPRGLGETQYF; d_call: NA; v_call: TRBV20-1
cdr3_aa: CASTDRTPNYGYTF; d_call: NA; v_call: TRBV6-2/TRBV6-3
cdr3_aa: CASRWTGGNGAEAFF; d_call: TRBD1; v_call: TRBV6-5
cdr3_aa: CASSLLTGGAYEQYF; d_call: TRBD2; v_call: TRBV7-2
cdr3_aa: CASSFTVDTEAFF; d_call: NA; v_call: TRBV7-9
cdr3_aa: CASSNKLWETQYF; d_call: NA; v_call: TRBV5-5
cdr3_aa: CATSLEFPDGYTF; d_call: NA; v_call: TRBV7-2
cdr3_aa: CASSEGLAGCNEQFF; d_call: NA; v_call: TRBV6-1
cdr3_aa: CASRDSNQETQYF; d_call: NA; v_call: TRBV12-3/TRBV12-4
cdr3_aa: CASSLVGAWHFYEQYF; d_call: NA; v_call: TRBV7-2
cdr3_aa: CASSTREDSEKLFF; d_call: NA; v_call: TRBV12-3/TRBV12-4
cdr3_aa: CASSYLQGGTEAFF; d_call: TRBD1; v_call: TRBV5-1
cdr3_aa: CASSLEVLGAQETQYF; d_call: NA; v_call: TRBV5-1
cdr3_aa: CSARLGSSNQPQHF; d_call: NA; v_call: TRBV20-1
cdr3_aa: CASSPSGRASADTQYF; d_call: TRBD2; v_call: TRBV28
cdr3_aa: CASSLAGEGSKDQPQHF; d_call: NA; v_call: TRBV7-6
cdr3_aa: CASSLGLGGTQYF; d_call: NA; v_call: TRBV6-5
cdr3_aa: CASSLGKLWGSEQYF; d_call: NA; v_call: TRBV7-2
cdr3_aa: CASSQDQGVANEQFF; d_call: TRBD1; v_call: TRBV4-3
cdr3_aa: CASSQDLLDGYNEQFF; d_call: NA; v_call: TRBV3-1
cdr3_aa: CASSQDPDPSYNERFF; d_call: NA; v_call: TRBV3-1
cdr3_aa: CASSLEGSNYGYTF; d_call: NA; v_call: TRBV5-1
cdr3_aa: CASSLTRYHEQYF; d_call: NA; v_call: TRBV27
cdr3_aa: CASRTSTDEQYF; d_call: NA; v_call: TRBV25-1
cdr3_aa: CASSYPNRGSEQFF; d_call: TRBD1; v_call: TRBV7-9
cdr3_aa: CASSLGQVRVYGYTF; d_call: NA; v_call: TRBV5-6
cdr3_aa: CASSLLPGTRNSYEQYF; d_call: NA; v_call: TRBV5-1
cdr3_aa: CSAGKTSGSPYEQYF; d_call: TRBD2; v_call: TRBV20-1
cdr3_aa: CSVGQGNNQPQHF; d_call: NA; v_call: TRBV29-1
cdr3_aa: CAIAGTTRETQYF; d_call: NA; v_call: TRBV10-3
cdr3_aa: CASSPGQLPPYEQYF; d_call: TRBD1; v_call: TRBV12-3/TRBV12-4
cdr3_aa: CSARQSSGANVLTF; d_call: NA; v_call: TRBV20-1
cdr3_aa: CASSFEGSAYEQYF; d_call: NA; v_call: TRBV7-2
cdr3_aa: CASTFTGLSGANVLTF; d_call: NA; v_call: TRBV12-3/TRBV12-4
cdr3_aa: CASSQVNRNEQYF; d_call: NA; v_call: TRBV4-1
cdr3_aa: CASSVRLAGSYEQYF; d_call: TRBD2; v_call: TRBV5-1
cdr3_aa: CSAGGRRETQYF; d_call: NA; v_call: TRBV20-1
cdr3_aa: CASSVGGTVNEQYF; d_call: TRBD1; v_call: TRBV9
cdr3_aa: CASSLTVRQGGSGANVLTF; d_call: NA; v_call: TRBV7-9
cdr3_aa: CSAHPGQRAYEQYF; d_call: NA; v_call: TRBV20-1
cdr3_aa: CASSLVSRRSGSFYEQYF; d_call: NA; v_call: TRBV7-2
cdr3_aa: CAISESTGTRIGEQFF; d_call: TRBD2; v_call: TRBV10-3